This T cell receptor (beta chain) appears in the sequencing data of a study of tumor-infiltrating lymphocytes in localized non-small cell lung cancer. Turning to the study itself: Some samples were collected after neoadjuvant chemotherapy; smokers, never-smokers and several histologies were included. Study conclusions and caveats: TCR sequencing covered a subset of patients with enough tissue. Recurrence-free survival showed no association with tumor T-cell fraction. Different pieces of the same tissue went to different assays, confounding technical variation with intratumor heterogeneity.

V was shortened by 5 bases and J by 7 bases, with 12 bases between the two germline ends. This CDR3 contains 14 residues. The V gene's germline CDR1 is MDHEN and CDR2 SYDVKM. Sequencing used immunoSEQ multiplex PCR; TCRdb keeps in-frame clones, though not all of them. The table lists some 15,000 clones, 73% of them singletons. Regarding this clone: Its antigen is not identified.

This clonotype was sampled from a human donor with non-small cell lung cancer. The V gene is TRBV28, the J gene TRBJ1-6; maybe TRBD1 (5 bases). Sequencing was performed on lung tumor tissue. CDR3 amino acids: CASSPQGQNSPLHF. The DNA for the CDR3 is TGTGCCAGCAGTCCCCAGGGCCAGAATTCACCCCTCCACTTT.